Included here is one T cell receptor (beta chain) sequence, with context. No antigen is known for it. Base qualities are not provided; no much larger clone lies one nucleotide away. From the cysteine through the phenylalanine, the CDR3 covers 18 amino acids. Only the CDR3 portion is preserved as DNA: 54 bases, with reading frame beginning at the first base. Trimming takes 0 bases off V and 5 bases off J; junction bases not matched to a gene: 10. The CDR1 and CDR2 encoded by the germline V gene (reference sequence) are LGHDT and YNNKEL. The CDR3 regions of human TCRbeta chains were analyzed by immunosequencing. The source study handled its data this way. Repertoire TCRs were matched against a reference library of SARS-CoV-2-specific TCRs generated with the MIRA antigen-specificity platform. Breadth was defined as the fraction of unique TCRs that were SARS-CoV-2-associated. Depth was defined as the fraction of total T cells that were SARS-CoV-2-associated. Using the MIRA data, every spike-specific TCR was mapped to the spike region that the TCR reacted to and assigned to either a CD4 or a CD8 class. Log10-transformed breadth and depth values were compared by one-way ANOVA with Sidak's multiple comparisons tests. The table comes from immuneACCESS by way of TCRdb, which keeps in-frame sequences with V and J called. Part of the clones is missing from these tables; in studies checked, under half for an unresolved V gene and the rest for unknown reasons. The V and J calls and the clone size are those of that table, but D and trimming were determined from the DNA. The sample profile shows about 120,000 clones; roughly 90% of them were found once. Of the sample, 6.5% to 7.5% falls within the top ten clones.

The sample's time point label, decoded: about 28 days (+/-7) after the second vaccine dose. AZD1222 recipients given second doses at about 4 weeks or at about 12 weeks were pooled, since spike-specific TCR depth and breadth were not found to differ between the two schedules. Samples from vaccinated people were obtained from the UK trials COV001 and COV002, which included a single-blind randomized controlled phase 2/3 trial of AZD1222 (ChAdOx1 nCoV-19) in healthy adults. Trial participant PBMC samples were collected at day 0 and day 28 after the second dose for TCRbeta chain sequencing. These data originate in a study of T cell responses to AZD1222 COVID-19 vaccine (dated by TCRdb to the early 2020s). Context from the whole study: A total of around 240 trial participants underwent TCR sequencing, of whom around 210 had received two doses of AZD1222 and some 26 had received two doses of the MenACWY control vaccine. Trial participants were enrolled by age into subgroups of 18-55, 56-69 and 70-plus years, and around 150, 28 and 57 TCR-sequenced participants, respectively, were included in these subgroups. The paper's findings and limits, for the study overall: Because no day 14 peak-response samples were available, the repertoires could be characterized only after the peak T cell response. After two AZD1222 doses, spike-specific TCR breadth and depth were significantly higher than at day 0 and than in MenACWY recipients. Participants were mostly white British and included more females than males, and it was suggested by the authors that clonal diversity may have been underestimated. Reportedly, almost half of the unique spike-specific TCRs recognized epitopes lying outside the regions that are mutated in the B.1.351 and B.1.1.7 variants. The vaccine-associated CD4 TCRs covered the entire spike protein, and the dominant responses fell in regions 160-218 and 743-854. Conclusions about previously exposed vaccinees are limited because only a handful of AZD1222 recipients were SARS-CoV-2 seropositive at baseline. The 56-69-year group was small, and its depth increase did not reach significance, likely because of low power.

The sequencing here drew on peripheral blood, taken 28 days after the second AZD1222 dose. The TCR sequence derives from an adult who received the AZD1222 COVID-19 vaccine. The sequence links TRBV3-1 (or the pseudogene TRBV3-2) to TRBJ2-1; 10 bases in the junction line up with TRBD2. The CDR3 reads as follows: CASSQDKLAGGLNNEQFF. The DNA sequence is given as TGTGCCAGCAGCCAAGATAAGTTAGCGGGAGGCCTAAACAATGAGCAGTTCTTC.